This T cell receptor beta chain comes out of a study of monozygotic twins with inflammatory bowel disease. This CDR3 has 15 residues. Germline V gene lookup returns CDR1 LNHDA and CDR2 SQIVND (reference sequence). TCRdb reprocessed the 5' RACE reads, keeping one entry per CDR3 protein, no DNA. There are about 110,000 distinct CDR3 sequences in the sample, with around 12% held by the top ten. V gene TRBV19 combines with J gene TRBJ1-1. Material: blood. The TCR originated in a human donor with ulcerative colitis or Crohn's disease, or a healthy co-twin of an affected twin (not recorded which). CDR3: CASSLLTDLIDEAFF.